Listed here are 11 T cell receptor beta chains from one sample, sequenced in a study of shared clonotypes between healthy human individuals (dated by TCRdb to the early 2020s). The protocol used for the library was the immunoSEQ multiplex PCR assay. The immuneACCESS repertoire file appears here via TCRdb, limited to in-frame rearrangements. These files lack a portion of the clones; in checked studies, under half of the deficit traces to unresolved V genes, and the cause of the others is not known. Counted in this sample were some 680,000 clones; around three quarters of them appeared once. Roughly 2% of the sample is in the top ten clones. The sample taken for sequencing was memory CD4+ T cells sorted from blood. The sample's cell subset or site, from its label and the paper: CD45RA-negative fraction. The receptors come from a woman in her thirties in good health.

Notes on this clone: Other DNA sequences in this specimen translate into the identical CDR3. The chain has TRBV28 and TRBJ1-5; TRBD1 is a possible D gene (5 bases). V lost 5 bases to trimming and J lost 5 bases, with 10 bases between them. Germline values: CDR1 MDHEN, CDR2 SYDVKM. There are 13 residues in the CDR3. The CDR3 DNA follows: TGTGCCAGCAGTCTCTGGGGGGATCAGCCCCAGCATTTT. Protein sequence: CASSLWGDQPQHF.

The rearrangement joins TRBV9 to TRBJ1-2, with 7 bases lining up with TRBD1. Per germline, CDR1 SGDLS and CDR2 YYNGEE. The CDR3 has 17 residues. V was clipped by 3 bases and J by 5 bases; unmatched bases: 16. The CDR3 DNA is TGTGCCAGCAGCGCAACCCTGGACAGGAACTTCAAATATGGCTACACCTTC. Protein product: CASSATLDRNFKYGYTF.

On this clone itself: This sample includes further DNA sequences coding for the same CDR3. The rearrangement links TRBV29-1 to TRBJ2-7; TRBD1 matches 11 bases. V was clipped by 4 bases and J by 4 bases; unmatched bases: 6. The CDR3 consists of 14 residues. Germline V gene sequence: CDR1 SQVTM, CDR2 ANQGSEA. CDR3 sequence reads: CSVVRGQGAYEQYF. CDR3 nucleotide sequence: TGCAGCGTTGTTAGAGGACAGGGGGCTTACGAGCAGTACTTC.

V and J are TRBV6-5 and TRBJ2-7; the D call may be TRBD1 or TRBD2 (7 bases each). V was pared by 2 bases and J by 2 bases, with 13 bases between. This CDR3 has 15 residues. Germline CDR1 MNHEY, CDR2 SVGAGI. CDR3 in DNA: TGTGCCAGCAGTTACGGGGGGGACAGTGCCTACGAGCAGTACTTC. Protein: CASSYGGDSAYEQYF.

This clone appeared once. The gene calls are TRBV5-1 and TRBJ2-7, with 13 bases lining up with TRBD2. CDR3 size: 17 residues. From germline, CDR1 is SGHRS and CDR2 YFSETQ. J was trimmed by 0 bases and V by 6 bases; bases with no gene match: 9. The DNA of the CDR3 is TGCGCCAGCAATAAGGGACTAGCGGGATTGATCTCCTACGAGCAGTACTTC. Residues: CASNKGLAGLISYEQYF.

The V and J genes are TRBV7-6 and TRBJ1-1; possible D gene TRBD1, 5 bases. This CDR3 region has 14 residues. The ends were cut back, 3 bases at V and 3 bases at J, with 11 bases in the middle. From germline, CDR1 is SGHVS and CDR2 FNYEAQ. The CDR3 DNA follows: TGTGCCAGCAGCTTGGGGGACCTACACACTGAAGCTTTCTTT. Its translation is CASSLGDLHTEAFF.

The rearrangement uses TRBV7-2 and TRBJ2-1; D may be TRBD2 (6 bases). This CDR3 has 13 amino acids. CDR1 and CDR2 (germline): SGHTA, FQGNSA. The V and J ends lost 0 bases and 7 bases respectively, with 7 bases between them. CDR3 coding DNA: TGTGCCAGCAGCTTAGCGGGAGGTAATGAGCAGTTCTTC. Translated, it gives CASSLAGGNEQFF.

The chain combines TRBV30 with TRBJ1-3; 10 bases are a match to TRBD1. J was trimmed by 8 bases and V by 0 bases; bases with no gene match: 13. Germline assignment: CDR1 GTSNPN and CDR2 SVGIG (reference sequence). This CDR3 is built from 17 residues. DNA of the CDR3: TGTGCCTGGAGTGTTCAATTGACAGGGGGCGGCAGGGACACCATATATTTT. Encoded protein: CAWSVQLTGGGRDTIYF.

The gene calls are TRBV11-3 and TRBJ2-1; 9 bases fit TRBD2. CDR1 is SGHNT and CDR2 is YENEEA in the germline V gene. The CDR3 extends over 14 amino acids. V trimming: 5 bases; J trimming: 5 bases; junction bases outside the gene matches: 4. The CDR3 reads CASSLAGINNEQFF. Here the CDR3 DNA reads TGTGCCAGCAGCCTAGCGGGGATAAACAATGAGCAGTTCTTC.

This sequence joins TRBV27 and TRBJ2-7; D possibly corresponds to TRBD1 (5 bases). This CDR3 region has 13 residues. From germline, CDR1 is MNHEY and CDR2 SMNVEV (reference sequence). V was shortened by 6 bases and J by 2 bases, with 11 bases between the two germline ends. CDR3 sequence: CASRPQGPYEQYF. The CDR3 DNA follows: TGTGCCAGCAGACCCCAGGGCCCCTACGAGCAGTACTTC.

The rearrangement links TRBV4-2 to TRBJ2-5; 11 bases are shared with TRBD2. The J call may be incorrect, as the DNA end agrees better with TRBJ2-7. This CDR3 has 15 amino acids. CDR1 and CDR2 from the germline V gene are LGHNA and YNFKEQ. CDR3 sequence (DNA): TGTGCCAGCAGCCAGGGACTAGCGGAGACTTACGAGCAGTACTTC. Translating it yields CASSQGLAETYEQYF.